The source of this T cell receptor (beta chain) is a study of identical twins. One entry per CDR3 protein, called by TCRdb with MiXCR from the 5' RACE reads. The sample contains 200,000 or so distinct CDR3 sequences, about 7.5% of which appear only once. Study-level findings and limits: Possibly, invariant MAIT and iNKT cells partly confounded zero-insertion analyses. The study found excess low generation probability among twin-shared out-of-frame alpha sequences. The more abundant beta clonotypes in cord blood had fewer insertions, and memory repertoires did not show this.

This clonotype was seen a few times. The antigen remains unidentified. The same specimen was also included in a second study, on yellow fever vaccine responses in identical twins. That work contributes: The authors reported partly convergent, partly personalized vaccine responses in identical twins.

The sequencing input was memory (CD45RO+) T cells sorted from blood. This receptor was taken from a woman aged 18-35 years in good health.

CDR3 DNA: TGCAGTGCTTCGGGTGGGGATACGCAGTATTTT. It is translated as CSASGGDTQYF. The chain uses TRBV20-1 and TRBJ2-3; D gene unclear. The V and J ends lost 5 bases and 6 bases respectively, with 9 bases between them. The germline V gene has CDR1 DFQATT and CDR2 SNEGSKA (reference sequence). This CDR3 region has 11 residues.